These T cell receptor beta chains were read from a single sample in a study of T cell responses to AZD1222 COVID-19 vaccine. Generated by immunoSEQ multiplex PCR, the TCRdb table keeps only in-frame clones and is missing some. The data show 75,000 to 95,000 clones, approximately 89% seen once. The sequencing used peripheral blood, collected 28 days after the second AZD1222 dose. The receptor set was obtained from an adult who received the AZD1222 COVID-19 vaccine. CDR3s include the opening cysteine and the closing phenylalanine or tryptophan. Each record gives: J gene, clone size, V gene, D gene, CDR3 protein, CDR3 DNA. The D gene is left open where the match is weak. Clone size, where shown, is once, few, many, or a class for clones that have expanded.

j_call: TRBJ1-4
clone_size: NA
v_call: TRBV18
d_call: NA
cdr3_aa: CASSPILNEKLFF
cdr3_nt: TGTGCCAGCTCACCAATTTTGAATGAAAAACTGTTTTTT

j_call: TRBJ2-2
clone_size: NA
v_call: TRBV5-4
d_call: TRBD1
cdr3_aa: CASSQTGDTGELFF
cdr3_nt: TGTGCCAGCAGCCAGACAGGGGACACCGGGGAGCTGTTTTTT

j_call: TRBJ2-1
clone_size: NA
v_call: TRBV6-5
d_call: TRBD2
cdr3_aa: CASRERGGFDEQFF
cdr3_nt: TGTGCCAGCAGAGAGCGGGGGGGCTTTGATGAGCAGTTCTTC

j_call: TRBJ1-1
clone_size: once
v_call: TRBV5-1
d_call: NA
cdr3_aa: CASRGVGEAFF
cdr3_nt: TGCGCCAGCAGGGGGGTGGGTGAAGCTTTCTTT

j_call: TRBJ1-5
clone_size: NA
v_call: TRBV9
d_call: NA
cdr3_aa: CASSVSPGVQPQHF
cdr3_nt: TGTGCCAGCAGCGTAAGCCCAGGGGTTCAGCCCCAGCATTTT

j_call: TRBJ2-7
clone_size: NA
v_call: TRBV5-1
d_call: NA
cdr3_aa: CASSTDSYAYEQYF
cdr3_nt: TGCGCCAGCAGCACCGACAGTTACGCCTACGAGCAGTACTTC

j_call: TRBJ2-1
clone_size: once
v_call: TRBV30
d_call: NA
cdr3_aa: CAWSSANEQFF
cdr3_nt: TGTGCCTGGTCCTCCGCCAATGAGCAGTTCTTC

j_call: TRBJ1-1
clone_size: NA
v_call: TRBV7-8
d_call: NA
cdr3_aa: CASSLGDEGTEAFF
cdr3_nt: TGTGCCAGCAGCTTAGGGGATGAGGGCACTGAAGCTTTCTTT

j_call: TRBJ2-3
clone_size: NA
v_call: TRBV5-7
d_call: NA
cdr3_aa: CASSLGGTDTQYF
cdr3_nt: TGTGCCAGCAGCTTGGGGGGCACAGATACGCAGTATTTT

j_call: TRBJ1-2
clone_size: NA
v_call: TRBV6-5
d_call: TRBD1
cdr3_aa: CASSWGQDYGYTF
cdr3_nt: TGTGCCAGCAGTTGGGGACAGGACTATGGCTACACCTTC

j_call: TRBJ1-1
clone_size: NA
v_call: TRBV4-1
d_call: NA
cdr3_aa: CASSPGAVGHGTEAFF
cdr3_nt: TGCGCCAGCAGCCCAGGTGCCGTGGGACATGGCACTGAAGCTTTCTTT

j_call: TRBJ2-3
clone_size: NA
v_call: TRBV27
d_call: TRBD2
cdr3_aa: CASRELSGGRDTQYF
cdr3_nt: TGTGCCAGCAGGGAGCTGAGCGGGGGAAGAGATACGCAGTATTTT

j_call: TRBJ2-2
clone_size: NA
v_call: TRBV27
d_call: NA
cdr3_aa: CASSQQLFGELFF
cdr3_nt: TGTGCCAGCAGTCAGCAATTGTTCGGGGAGCTGTTTTTT

j_call: TRBJ2-1
clone_size: NA
v_call: TRBV11-2
d_call: NA
cdr3_aa: CASSLGRRESDNEQFF
cdr3_nt: TGTGCCAGCAGCTTAGGTCGCAGGGAAAGCGACAATGAGCAGTTCTTC

j_call: TRBJ1-6
clone_size: NA
v_call: TRBV6-5
d_call: NA
cdr3_aa: CASKVRRDNSPLHF
cdr3_nt: TGTGCCAGCAAGGTCCGCCGGGATAATTCACCCCTCCACTTT

j_call: TRBJ2-1
clone_size: NA
v_call: TRBV19
d_call: NA
cdr3_aa: CASSIEGGGYNEQFF
cdr3_nt: TGTGCCAGTAGTATAGAAGGGGGAGGGTACAATGAGCAGTTCTTC

j_call: TRBJ1-1
clone_size: NA
v_call: TRBV6-5
d_call: NA
cdr3_aa: CASSLDRTTAFF
cdr3_nt: TGTGCCAGCAGCTTAGACAGGACTACGGCTTTCTTT

j_call: TRBJ2-2
clone_size: NA
v_call: TRBV7-9
d_call: NA
cdr3_aa: CASIWDGAAGELFF
cdr3_nt: TGTGCCAGCATCTGGGACGGGGCGGCCGGGGAGCTGTTTTTT

j_call: TRBJ1-4
clone_size: medium-sized
v_call: TRBV21-1
d_call: NA
cdr3_aa: CASSKDAHLPGTGLEKLFF
cdr3_nt: TGTGCCAGCAGCAAAGATGCCCACCTTCCCGGGACTGGCCTGGAAAAACTGTTTTTT

j_call: TRBJ2-4
clone_size: NA
v_call: TRBV11-2
d_call: NA
cdr3_aa: CASSSDLAKNIQYF
cdr3_nt: TGTGCCAGCAGCTCCGATTTAGCCAAAAACATTCAGTACTTC

j_call: TRBJ2-1
clone_size: few
v_call: TRBV7-8
d_call: TRBD2
cdr3_aa: CASSLTPGTSGGREEFF
cdr3_nt: TGTGCCAGCAGCTTAACCCCCGGGACTAGCGGGGGTCGAGAGGAGTTCTTC

j_call: TRBJ2-7
clone_size: NA
v_call: TRBV4-2
d_call: NA
cdr3_aa: CASSQGGVSYEQYF
cdr3_nt: TGTGCCAGCAGCCAAGGTGGGGTCTCCTACGAGCAGTACTTC

j_call: TRBJ1-3
clone_size: NA
v_call: TRBV6-5
d_call: NA
cdr3_aa: CASRYREVENTIYF
cdr3_nt: TGTGCCAGCAGGTACAGGGAGGTGGAAAACACCATATATTTT

j_call: TRBJ2-5
clone_size: NA
v_call: TRBV5-6
d_call: TRBD2
cdr3_aa: CASSLGLAVQETQYF
cdr3_nt: TGTGCCAGCAGCTTGGGGCTAGCGGTACAAGAGACCCAGTACTTC

j_call: TRBJ1-2
clone_size: NA
v_call: TRBV7-9
d_call: NA
cdr3_aa: CASSPPATDPDYGYTF
cdr3_nt: TGTGCCAGCAGCCCGCCGGCAACAGACCCCGACTATGGCTACACCTTC

j_call: TRBJ1-4
clone_size: NA
v_call: TRBV15
d_call: TRBD1
cdr3_aa: CATSRERQGFTNEKLFF
cdr3_nt: TGTGCCACCAGCAGAGAGAGACAGGGGTTCACTAATGAAAAACTGTTTTTT

j_call: TRBJ1-3
clone_size: NA
v_call: TRBV29-1
d_call: NA
cdr3_aa: CSVVKRSSGNTIYF
cdr3_nt: TGCAGCGTTGTAAAACGGAGCTCTGGAAACACCATATATTTT

j_call: TRBJ1-4
clone_size: NA
v_call: TRBV6-5
d_call: NA
cdr3_aa: CASSLTRDNGKLFF
cdr3_nt: TGTGCCAGCAGTCTTACAAGGGACAACGGAAAACTGTTTTTT

j_call: TRBJ1-3
clone_size: NA
v_call: TRBV7-3
d_call: NA
cdr3_aa: CASSADGDSGNTIYF
cdr3_nt: TGTGCCAGCAGCGCGGACGGTGACTCTGGAAACACCATATATTTT

j_call: TRBJ2-7
clone_size: NA
v_call: TRBV28
d_call: NA
cdr3_aa: CASSLGLSSQVYEQYF
cdr3_nt: TGTGCCAGCAGTTTAGGACTTTCATCTCAAGTCTACGAGCAGTACTTC

j_call: TRBJ2-1
clone_size: NA
v_call: TRBV11-1
d_call: NA
cdr3_aa: CASSLGQGASYNEQFF
cdr3_nt: TGTGCCAGCAGTCTCGGGCAGGGAGCGTCCTACAATGAGCAGTTCTTC

j_call: TRBJ1-5
clone_size: NA
v_call: TRBV6-1
d_call: TRBD1
cdr3_aa: CASSEWDRGGQPQHF
cdr3_nt: TGTGCCAGCAGTGAATGGGACAGGGGGGGGCAGCCCCAGCATTTT

j_call: TRBJ2-2
clone_size: once
v_call: TRBV5-1
d_call: TRBD1
cdr3_aa: CASSWTGSGELFF
cdr3_nt: TGCGCCAGCAGCTGGACAGGGTCCGGGGAGCTGTTTTTT

j_call: TRBJ2-3
clone_size: NA
v_call: TRBV5-1
d_call: NA
cdr3_aa: CASSLVVSCADTQYF
cdr3_nt: TGCGCCAGCAGCTTGGTCGTTTCTTGTGCAGATACGCAGTATTTT

j_call: TRBJ1-2
clone_size: once
v_call: TRBV6-5
d_call: TRBD1
cdr3_aa: CASSIQGQAYGYTF
cdr3_nt: TGTGCCAGCAGTATCCAAGGACAGGCTTATGGCTACACCTTC